This TCR beta chain was obtained from a study of kidney transplant recipient with SARS-CoV-2 infection. The table lists this clonotype with many counts. TCRdb reprocessed the reads via MiXCR and lists one record per CDR3 protein. The repertoire holds some 220,000 distinct CDR3 sequences, more than 25% seen once, with around 6.8% in the top ten. This CDR3 comprises 13 residues. CDR1 and CDR2 (germline): SGHVS, FNYEAQ. The V end was cut by 3 bases, the J end by 5 bases, with 9 bases between. The gene calls are TRBV7-6 and TRBJ2-3; D is possibly TRBD1 or TRBD2 (5 bases each). The sequencing used a blood sample, collected at baseline and on approximately day 120 from a kidney transplant recipient. This receptor was obtained from a young adult male patient who had COVID-19 and was a kidney transplant recipient. Some T cells may trace back to the graft donor. The CDR3 loop is CASSLFGGDTQYF. In DNA, the CDR3 is TGTGCCAGCAGCTTGTTTGGGGGAGATACGCAGTATTTT.